The 30 T cell receptor beta chains given below trace back to one sample, sequenced in a study of glioma-infiltrating T cells after dendritic cell vaccination. Libraries were prepared by immunoSEQ multiplex PCR; TCRdb keeps only in-frame clonotypes and omits some of them. The profile shows about 32,000 clones, 90% of them singletons. The source material was blood, sampled before dendritic cell vaccination. All receptors derive from a human donor with glioblastoma.

V usage is TRBV4-1 and J usage is TRBJ1-6; D is unresolved. Trimming stripped 0 bases from V and 2 bases from J, with 11 bases between. The CDR3 is made up of 17 amino acids. The germline V gene encodes CDR1 MGHRA and CDR2 YSYEKL. This CDR3 reads CASSQDLAITYNSPLHF. Written as DNA, the CDR3 is TGCGCCAGCAGCCAAGACCTGGCAATCACCTATAATTCACCCCTCCACTTT.

V is TRBV18 and J is TRBJ1-5; weak D call: TRBD1 (6 bases). The CDR3 is 14 amino acids. V was trimmed by 3 bases and J by 7 bases, leaving 13 bases between them. Germline CDR1 and CDR2: KGHSH and LQKENI. DNA of the CDR3: TGTGCCAGCTCACCGAACAGGGCTGGGCAGCCCCAGCATTTT. Its translation: CASSPNRAGQPQHF. The full variable domain, its missing parts supplied by reference TRBV18 and TRBJ1-5, is NAGVMQNPRHLVRRRGQEARLRCSPMKGHSHVYWYRQLPEEGLKFMVYLQKENIIDESGMPKERFSAEFPKEGPSILRIQQVVRGDSAAYFCASSPNRAGQPQHFGDGTRLSIL.

This clone appeared once. The chain links TRBV15 to TRBJ1-1, with D unclear. Trimming took off 1 base at V and 0 bases at J, with 9 bases between the two ends. Germline V gene lookup returns CDR1 LNHNV and CDR2 YYDKDF (reference sequence). This CDR3 comprises 15 residues. The CDR3 reads CATSRARLLNTEAFF. The CDR3 nucleotides are TGTGCCACCAGCAGAGCCCGACTCTTGAACACTGAAGCTTTCTTT.

Worth noting for this clone: Relative to the germline gene, one junction end is altered; a read error may explain this. The identical CDR3 is also encoded by other nucleotide sequences in the sample. The J gene is TRBJ1-6, the V gene TRBV2; 8 positions match TRBD1. Germline V gene sequence: CDR1 SNHLY, CDR2 FYNNEI. This CDR3 region has 14 residues. The DNA of the CDR3 is TGTGCCAGCCTCGGGACAGGCGCTAATTCCCCCCTCCACTTT. Protein product: CASLGTGANSPLHF.

This CDR3 reads CASSYGSAGQETQYF. The CDR3 nucleotides are TGTGCCAGCAGTTACGGTTCGGCAGGGCAAGAGACCCAGTACTTC. The rearrangement joins TRBV6-5 to TRBJ2-5, with D perhaps matching TRBD1 (5 bases). The V end lost 2 bases, the J end lost 2 bases, and 12 bases lay between the germline ends. The CDR3 spans 15 residues. The V gene's germline CDR1 is MNHEY and CDR2 SVGAGI.

The chain is built from TRBV7-6 and TRBJ2-1; D is uncertain. V was clipped by 1 base and J by 7 bases, with 11 bases between them. The CDR3 spans 14 residues. Germline values: CDR1 SGHVS, CDR2 FNYEAQ. The CDR3 sequence is CASSLGGIQNEQFF. The DNA for the CDR3 is TGTGCCAGCAGCTTAGGAGGTATCCAAAATGAGCAGTTCTTC.

This clone appeared a few times. This chain uses TRBV19 with TRBJ2-7; D not resolved. Per germline, CDR1 LNHDA and CDR2 SQIVND (reference sequence). The CDR3 has 14 amino acids. V was pared by 4 bases and J by 4 bases, with 14 bases between. The DNA for the CDR3 is TGTGCCAGTAGTAGACGACATCTACAGTACGAGCAGTACTTC. The encoded protein is CASSRRHLQYEQYF.

V usage is TRBV7-2 and J usage is TRBJ1-1; 10 positions match TRBD1. V shed 8 bases and J 4 bases; nucleotides not matched to a gene: 13. Per the germline V gene, CDR1 is SGHTA and CDR2 is FQGNSA. This CDR3 is built from 16 residues. CDR3 loop: CASWLGTGVRGTEAFF. The DNA for the CDR3 is TGTGCCAGCTGGTTGGGGACAGGGGTGAGAGGCACTGAAGCTTTCTTT.

V usage is TRBV6-1 and J usage is TRBJ1-5; 9 bases align to TRBD1. Germline V gene data show CDR1 as MNHNS and CDR2 as SASEGT. There are 15 residues in the CDR3. Trimming took 3 bases from V and 5 from J; bases not matched to a gene: 5. The CDR3 here is CASSDKQGAHQPQHF. In DNA form, the CDR3 reads TGTGCCAGCAGTGATAAACAGGGGGCTCATCAGCCCCAGCATTTT.

J is TRBJ2-4 and V is TRBV4-1; 14 nucleotides agree with TRBD2. CDR1 is MGHRA and CDR2 is YSYEKL in the germline V gene. With V trimmed by 1 base and J by 1 base, 3 bases remained unmatched. The CDR3 is 18 residues long. CDR3 DNA sequence: TGCGCCAGCAGCCAAGGACTAGCGGGGGGGCCGGCCAAAAACATTCAGTACTTC. This gives the protein CASSQGLAGGPAKNIQYF.

The J gene is TRBJ2-1, the V gene TRBV9; 13 bases match TRBD2. V lost 4 bases to trimming and J lost 8 bases; unmatched junction nucleotides: 6. Germline lookup yields CDR1 SGDLS and CDR2 YYNGEE. This CDR3 is built from 15 residues. The CDR3 loop is CASSLGTSGADEQFF. CDR3 DNA: TGTGCCAGCAGCCTCGGGACTAGCGGGGCCGATGAGCAGTTCTTC.

The CDR3 sequence is CASSFQGAGGELFF. The CDR3 coding sequence is TGTGCCAGCAGTTTTCAGGGGGCTGGCGGGGAGCTGTTTTTT. The chain employs TRBV27 and TRBJ2-2, with 8 bases matching TRBD1. The CDR3 covers 14 residues. Germline trimming cut 3 bases from V and 7 bases from J; bases unmatched to any gene: 4. Germline V gives CDR1 MNHEY, CDR2 SMNVEV (reference sequence).

The chain recombines TRBV6-5 with TRBJ1-5; 9 nucleotides agree with TRBD1. V shed 5 bases, J shed 2 bases, and the junction held 4 bases outside the gene matches. This CDR3 is built from 15 residues. CDR1 is MNHEY, CDR2 SVGAGI, per germline. The chain's CDR3 is CASSMTGGGNQPQHF. The CDR3 DNA reads as TGTGCCAGCAGTATGACAGGGGGGGGCAATCAGCCCCAGCATTTT.

The V gene is TRBV5-1, the J gene TRBJ1-5; a weak D match, TRBD1 (6 bases). Germline V gene lookup returns CDR1 SGHRS and CDR2 YFSETQ. Trimming shortened V by 4 bases and J by 0 bases, and 14 bases separated the two germline ends. The CDR3 extends over 16 amino acids. Written as DNA, the CDR3 is TGCGCCAGCAGCCGAGGACAGCATCCTAGCAATCAGCCCCAGCATTTT. This gives the protein CASSRGQHPSNQPQHF.

The J gene is TRBJ2-5, the V gene TRBV10-3, with 8 bases lining up with TRBD2. The J call is in doubt because the DNA end fits TRBJ2-7 better. The germline CDR1 and CDR2 sequences are ENHRY and SYGVKD. CDR3 length: 16 residues. The CDR3 sequence: CAISEPTSGTSYEQYF. In DNA, the CDR3 is TGTGCCATCAGTGAGCCTACTAGCGGAACCTCCTACGAGCAGTACTTC.

The genes are TRBV29-1 and TRBJ2-5; tentative D call: TRBD1 (5 bases). The CDR3 contains 13 residues. Germline CDR1 and CDR2: SQVTM and ANQGSEA. Trimming took 5 bases from V and 9 from J, leaving 19 bases between them. CDR3 DNA sequence: TGCAGCGTTCTTGAATTCACAGGCACGGCCCAGTACTTC. Translating it yields CSVLEFTGTAQYF.

This rearrangement joins TRBV5-4 to TRBJ2-1, with D unresolved. The ends were cut back, 4 bases at V and 2 bases at J, with 13 bases in the middle. CDR1 is SGHNT, CDR2 YYREEE, per germline (reference sequence). This CDR3 has 15 amino acids. The CDR3 nucleotides are TGTGCCAGCAGCCCTCGAGCCGAGGCCTACAATGAGCAGTTCTTC. This translates into CASSPRAEAYNEQFF.

CDR3 coding DNA: TGTGCCAGCAGCTTCACCAAGACAGGCTCCTACGAGCAGTACTTC. Protein product: CASSFTKTGSYEQYF. This chain uses TRBV7-9 with TRBJ2-7; tentative D call: TRBD1 (6 bases). The CDR3 consists of 15 residues. Germline lookup yields CDR1 SEHNR and CDR2 FQNEAQ (reference sequence). V lost 3 bases to trimming and J lost 0 bases, with 12 bases between them.

This clone was observed once. The chain is built from TRBV6-4 and TRBJ2-1; 7 bases agree with TRBD1. The CDR3 loop spans 18 amino acids. Trimming removed 0 bases from V and 8 bases from J; junction bases left unmatched: 16. Germline V gene sequence: CDR1 MRHNA, CDR2 SNTAGT. As DNA, the CDR3 is TGTGCCAGCAGTGACTCGGCTGGTGGGACAGCGAGGGTCTATGAGCAGTTCTTC. This gives the protein CASSDSAGGTARVYEQFF.

This clone showed up just a few times. The rearrangement joins TRBV7-9 to TRBJ2-7, with TRBD1 matching 10 bases. This CDR3 is built from 15 residues. The V gene's germline CDR1 is SEHNR and CDR2 FQNEAQ (reference sequence). Trimming at V came to 5 bases and at J to 2 bases, leaving 6 bases not matched to a gene. The CDR3 sequence: CASSPPGTGAYEQYF. The CDR3 nucleotides are TGTGCCAGCAGCCCACCAGGGACAGGGGCCTACGAGCAGTACTTC.

The chain couples TRBV19 to TRBJ1-2; TRBD1 aligns across 8 bases. CDR3 size: 16 residues. The V and J ends lost 2 bases and 2 bases, in that order; junction bases with no gene match: 7. In germline, CDR1 is LNHDA, CDR2 SQIVND (reference sequence). The CDR3 nucleotides read TGTGCCAGTAGTATAATGGCAGGGGGCAGGAACTATGGCTACACCTTC. It encodes CASSIMAGGRNYGYTF. The complete variable domain, with remaining parts taken from reference TRBV19 and TRBJ1-2, reads DGGITQSPKYLFRKEGQNVTLSCEQNLNHDAMYWYRQDPGQGLRLIYYSQIVNDFQKGDIAEGYSVSREKKESFPLTVTSAQKNPTAFYLCASSIMAGGRNYGYTFGSGTRLTVV.

The chain is built from TRBV18 and TRBJ1-1, with D hard to call. The CDR3 spans 14 residues. The germline V gene encodes CDR1 KGHSH and CDR2 LQKENI. Between the trimmed V and J ends, which lost 3 bases and 1 base, there was a span of 9 bases. The CDR3 region has the DNA TGTGCCAGCTCACCTCGCCAGGAGAACACTGAAGCTTTCTTT. Residues: CASSPRQENTEAFF.

The chain combines TRBV2 with TRBJ2-7, with 8 positions matching TRBD2. Germline trimming cut 3 bases from V and 2 bases from J; bases unmatched to any gene: 3. Germline V gives CDR1 SNHLY, CDR2 FYNNEI. CDR3 length equals 14 residues. For the CDR3, the DNA is TGTGCCAGCAGTGATGACGGGGGGGCCTACGAGCAGTACTTC. Its translation is CASSDDGGAYEQYF.

The rearrangement uses TRBV7-2 and TRBJ1-2; D is perhaps TRBD1 (5 bases). CDR3 length: 14 amino acids. Germline V gene data show CDR1 as SGHTA and CDR2 as FQGNSA. Trimming removed 0 bases at V and 8 bases at J, with 13 bases between. CDR3 nucleotide sequence: TGTGCCAGCAGCTTAGCTGGGGGGTTGCAGGGCTACACCTTC. Protein product: CASSLAGGLQGYTF.

This chain links TRBV5-1 with TRBJ1-1; 8 nucleotides align to TRBD1. Germline CDR1 is SGHRS and CDR2 is YFSETQ. The CDR3 sequence is 13 residues long. J gave up 7 bases and V 4 bases, and 6 bases lay outside the gene matches. In DNA, the CDR3 is TGCGCCAGCAGCACACAAGACAGGGGTGAAGCTTTCTTT. Protein sequence: CASSTQDRGEAFF.

The chain is built from TRBV27 and TRBJ1-5, with 7 bases matching TRBD1. Germline lookup yields CDR1 MNHEY and CDR2 SMNVEV (reference sequence). Losses at the gene ends were 6 bases for V and 7 bases for J; bases not matched to a gene: 9. This CDR3 is built from 14 residues. The CDR3 DNA reads TGTGCCAGCAGAAAGACAGGGATAAACCAGCCCCAGCATTTT. Encoded protein: CASRKTGINQPQHF.

The chain recombines TRBV6-5 with TRBJ1-5; tentatively, D is TRBD1 (5 bases). This CDR3 region has 14 residues. Trimming removed 1 base from V and 5 bases from J, with 9 bases in between. Looked up from germline, CDR1 is MNHEY and CDR2 is SVGAGI. In nucleotides, the CDR3 is TGTGCCAGCAGTTACTGGAGGGGAGATCAGCCCCAGCATTTT. Protein product: CASSYWRGDQPQHF.

J is TRBJ2-6 and V is TRBV5-1; D remains unclear. Germline V gene lookup returns CDR1 SGHRS and CDR2 YFSETQ. V lost 4 bases and J 0 bases, leaving 2 bases between the germline ends. CDR3 length: 13 residues. The DNA of the CDR3 is TGCGCCAGCAGCCACTCTGGGGCCAACGTCCTGACTTTC. This sequence encodes CASSHSGANVLTF.

The J gene is TRBJ1-1, the V gene TRBV6-1, with D perhaps TRBD1 (5 bases). The germline CDR1 and CDR2 sequences are MNHNS and SASEGT. V was trimmed by 6 bases and J by 1 base, leaving 12 bases between them. The CDR3 sequence is 14 residues long. DNA for the CDR3: TGTGCCAGCAGGGTAGACAGACGGAACACTGAAGCTTTCTTT. Translating gives CASRVDRRNTEAFF.

The chain recombines TRBV2 with TRBJ2-3, with D possibly being TRBD1 (6 bases). The CDR3 runs to 15 residues. Germline V CDR1 and CDR2: SNHLY, FYNNEI. With 3 bases removed from V and 2 bases from J, the gap between germline ends came to 12 bases. CDR3 sequence: CASSETGTVTDTQYF. The CDR3 DNA follows: TGTGCCAGCAGTGAGACAGGAACGGTCACAGATACGCAGTATTTT.